A single sample is the source of the 9 T cell receptor beta chains below, sequenced in a study of T cell changes during pregnancy in multiple sclerosis. Using immunoSEQ multiplex PCR, the repertoire was profiled, and TCRdb retains in-frame clones only, with some absent. The sample has about 24,000 clones; around 90% are singletons. The sequencing here drew on CD4+ T cells from peripheral blood mononuclear cells, taken in the first trimester of pregnancy. These receptors all stem from a female donor in good health, enrolled as a control in a pregnancy study.

The CDR3 DNA is TGTGCCAGCAAGGGATATGGGGGCCTCGAATATACTAGCACAGATACGCAGTATTTT. Translating it yields CASKGYGGLEYTSTDTQYF. The chain couples TRBV2 to TRBJ2-3; TRBD1 is a possible D gene (6 bases). With 7 bases removed from V and 0 bases from J, the gap between germline ends came to 26 bases. The CDR3 is made up of 19 amino acids. CDR1 is SNHLY, CDR2 FYNNEI, per germline.

The chain joins TRBV7-9 to TRBJ2-3; TRBD2 matches at 12 bases. Germline V gene data show CDR1 as SEHNR and CDR2 as FQNEAQ (reference sequence). This CDR3 is 15 amino acids long. J was trimmed by 3 bases and V by 8 bases; bases with no gene match: 6. The CDR3 region has the DNA TGTGCCAGCTCCCCTAGCGGGGGGGCAACAGATACGCAGTATTTT. This encodes CASSPSGGATDTQYF.

The chain employs TRBV5-4 and TRBJ2-2, with D possibly TRBD2 on 5 matching bases. Trimming removed 7 bases at V and 0 bases at J, with 19 bases between. Per the germline V gene, CDR1 is SGHNT and CDR2 is YYREEE (reference sequence). The CDR3 spans 17 residues. The CDR3 protein is CASAWERVGANTGELFF. The CDR3 nucleotides are TGTGCCAGCGCTTGGGAAAGGGTCGGGGCGAACACCGGGGAGCTGTTTTTT.

CDR3 bases: TGTGCCAGCGGTCCTAATGGCTACACCTTC. It is translated as CASGPNGYTF. The chain combines TRBV7-9 with TRBJ1-2; D gene ambiguous. Germline CDR1 and CDR2: SEHNR and FQNEAQ (reference sequence). The CDR3 is made up of 10 amino acids. V lost 8 bases, J lost 6 bases, and 7 bases lay in between.

This chain connects TRBV5-4 to TRBJ2-1; a weak D match, TRBD2 (5 bases). The CDR3 loop spans 16 amino acids. Germline CDR1 is SGHNT and CDR2 is YYREEE (reference sequence). V lost 4 bases and J 4 bases, leaving 18 bases between the germline ends. The CDR3 sequence: CASSPQLGSGYNEQFF. CDR3 in DNA: TGTGCCAGCAGCCCCCAACTAGGATCGGGATACAATGAGCAGTTCTTC.

The chain joins TRBV4-1 to TRBJ2-2; TRBD1 matches at 8 bases. Looked up from germline, CDR1 is MGHRA and CDR2 is YSYEKL. This CDR3 has 19 amino acids. The V segment lost 4 bases and the J segment 6 bases; nucleotides outside the gene matches: 19. CDR3 sequence reads: CASSRDKPLQGAYSGELFF. The CDR3 nucleotides are TGCGCCAGCAGCCGCGATAAGCCGCTTCAGGGGGCCTATTCCGGGGAGCTGTTTTTT.

V and J are TRBV27 and TRBJ2-7, with 7 bases fitting TRBD1. The CDR3 runs 15 residues. Germline CDR1 is MNHEY and CDR2 is SMNVEV (reference sequence). V shed 1 base and J 1 base; nucleotides not matched to a gene: 4. CDR3 sequence: CASSLYAGGSYEQYF. As DNA, the CDR3 is TGTGCCAGCAGTTTATATGCAGGGGGATCCTACGAGCAGTACTTC.

The rearrangement links TRBV28 to TRBJ2-7; 7 bases agree with TRBD1. V was clipped by 4 bases and J by 6 bases; unmatched bases: 18. There are 17 residues in the CDR3. Per the germline V gene, CDR1 is MDHEN and CDR2 is SYDVKM. The CDR3 spells CASSSGQALPTRSEQYF. DNA of the CDR3: TGTGCCAGCAGTTCCGGACAGGCCCTCCCTACAAGGAGCGAGCAGTACTTC.

The genes are TRBV18 and TRBJ2-1; the match to TRBD2 covers 11 bases. The CDR3 has 15 residues. The trim removed 5 bases at V and 7 bases at J, leaving 7 bases unmatched. Per the germline V gene, CDR1 is KGHSH and CDR2 is LQKENI. Here the CDR3 DNA reads TGTGCCAGCTCAACCACTAGCGGGAGATCTAATGAGCAGTTCTTC. Protein sequence: CASSTTSGRSNEQFF.